The rows below give T cell receptor beta chains drawn from one sample of a study of blood T cell repertoires in COVID-19. Produced via immunoSEQ multiplex PCR; TCRdb's table is partial and in-frame only. Seen here are approximately 72,000 clones, about 89% observed once, and the top ten hold around 13%. The specimen sequenced was peripheral blood. Receptor source: a woman aged 55-75 years with acute or convalescent COVID-19. The CDR3 runs from the conserved cysteine through the conserved F or W. A D gene is named only where the DNA matches it firmly. Clone sizes are given selectively: once, few, many, or a class where the clone is expanded.

d_call	clone_size	j_call	cdr3_length	v_call	cdr3_nt	cdr3_aa
NA	NA	TRBJ2-1	13	TRBV5-4	TGTGCCAGCAGCTCCGAGCTGTTTAAAGAGCAGTTCTTC	CASSSELFKEQFF
NA	NA	TRBJ1-4	14	TRBV18	TGTGCCAGCTCACCCATTGACAGAAATGAAAAACTGTTTTTT	CASSPIDRNEKLFF
NA	NA	TRBJ2-7	15	TRBV5-1	TGCGCCAGCAGCTTATATTCGGACAGTGCCTACGAGCAGTACTTC	CASSLYSDSAYEQYF
TRBD1	NA	TRBJ1-6	16	TRBV7-2	TGTGCCAGCAGCGAAGACAGACCAACAGGGGATTCACCCCTCCACTTT	CASSEDRPTGDSPLHF
NA	NA	TRBJ2-7	15	TRBV2	TGTGCCAGCAGTGAAGAACAGGGATACTCCTACGAGCAGTACTTC	CASSEEQGYSYEQYF
NA	NA	TRBJ2-1	15	TRBV21-1	TGTGCCAGCAGCTCCACGAACCGGGACAGGAATGAGCAGTTCTTC	CASSSTNRDRNEQFF
NA	NA	TRBJ1-2	12	TRBV3-1/TRBV3-2	TGTGCCAGCAGCCAGGCCGGGGATGGCTACACCTTC	CASSQAGDGYTF
TRBD2	NA	TRBJ2-1	14	TRBV6-5	TGTGTCAGCAGCCCGGGACTAGCACTTGGGGAGCAGTTCTTC	CVSSPGLALGEQFF
TRBD2	NA	TRBJ2-1	16	TRBV11-1	TGTGCCAGCAGCCCTTGGGAGGGTAGCTCCTACAATGAGCAGTTCTTC	CASSPWEGSSYNEQFF
TRBD1	NA	TRBJ2-6	18	TRBV30	TGTGCCTGGAGCACCATTCGGGACAGTTTCACTGGGGCCAACGTCCTGACTTTC	CAWSTIRDSFTGANVLTF
TRBD2	NA	TRBJ2-1	16	TRBV19	TGTGCCAGTAGTGCGCAGACTAGCGGGGCGAGGAATGAGCAGTTCTTC	CASSAQTSGARNEQFF
NA	NA	TRBJ2-3	16	TRBV7-2	TGTGCCAGCAGCTTACAAACTTCTTTGAGCACAGATACGCAGTATTTT	CASSLQTSLSTDTQYF
NA	NA	TRBJ1-5	14	TRBV6-5	TGTGCCAGCAGCCGCGGGGCGGCAGATCAGCCCCAGCATTTT	CASSRGAADQPQHF
TRBD1	NA	TRBJ1-2	14	TRBV11-2	TGTGCCAGCGGACAAAGGACAGGAGCGGAAGGCTACACCTTC	CASGQRTGAEGYTF
TRBD1	NA	TRBJ1-2	15	TRBV10-3	TGTGCCATCAGTGAGTCCCGCCAGGGGGGCTATGGCTACACCTTC	CAISESRQGGYGYTF
NA	NA	TRBJ2-7	17	TRBV9	TGTGCCAGCAGCGTCCGCCCCGGCAGGGAATTTGAACACGAGCAGTACTTC	CASSVRPGREFEHEQYF
NA	NA	TRBJ2-5	13	TRBV5-4	TGTGCCACTTTGTCTACTGGCCAAGAGACCCAGTACTTC	CATLSTGQETQYF
NA	NA	TRBJ2-5	16	TRBV13	TGTGCCAGCAGCTTAGGGCTATCGACAGTCCAAGAGACCCAGTACTTC	CASSLGLSTVQETQYF
TRBD1	NA	TRBJ2-7	14	TRBV7-9	TGTGCCAGCAGCCCGACAGGGGGGGTCTACGAGCAGTACTTC	CASSPTGGVYEQYF
TRBD1	once	TRBJ2-7	14	TRBV5-1	TGCGCCAGCAGCTTTCAACAGGGGGCCCACGAGCAGTACTTC	CASSFQQGAHEQYF
TRBD1	NA	TRBJ2-5	15	TRBV10-2	TGCGCCAGCAGTGGGGACAGGGCACGGGGAGAGACCCAGTACTTC	CASSGDRARGETQYF
NA	NA	TRBJ2-2	13	TRBV14	TGTGCCAGCAGCCAAGACCTCACCGGGGAGCTGTTTTTT	CASSQDLTGELFF
NA	NA	TRBJ2-1	12	TRBV6-1	TGTGCCAGCAGTGAAACATGGGGCGAGCAGTTCTTC	CASSETWGEQFF
NA	NA	TRBJ1-2	14	TRBV3-1/TRBV3-2	TGTGCCAGCAGCCGCGATCCCCATAACTATGGCTACACCTTC	CASSRDPHNYGYTF
NA	NA	TRBJ1-5	12	TRBV19	TGTGCCACTAATATCGGCGGTCAGCCCCAGCATTTT	CATNIGGQPQHF
TRBD1	few	TRBJ2-3	17	TRBV2	TGTGCCAGCAGTGACCCCTTGACAGGGTACGGCACAGATACGCAGTATTTT	CASSDPLTGYGTDTQYF
NA	NA	TRBJ2-5	13	TRBV12-3/TRBV12-4	TGTGCCAGCAGTTTGGCGGGGTCGGAGACCCAGTACTTC	CASSLAGSETQYF
TRBD2	NA	TRBJ2-5	15	TRBV7-2	TGTGCCAGCAGCTTAGTACTAGCGTACCAAGAGACCCAGTACTTC	CASSLVLAYQETQYF